This TCR beta chain emerged from a study of blood T cell repertoires in COVID-19. Study at large: Nucleic acid was either cDNA or gDNA, and it came from T cells, B-cell-depleted T cells, or PBMCs.

The CDR3 consists of 13 residues. CDR1 and CDR2 from the germline V gene are SGHRS and YFSETQ. V gave up 5 bases and J gave up 7 bases; unmatched junction bases: 9. TCRdb's table, derived via immunoSEQ multiplex PCR, lists solely in-frame clones and lacks some. The repertoire holds hundreds of thousands of clones, with 75% to 90% as singletons. Participants were placed into cohorts based on the clinical history they reported. The sequence was obtained from a man aged 60 to 69 who had recovered from COVID-19. The sequenced sample consisted of PBMCs or T cells enriched from blood (not recorded which). The rearrangement joins TRBV5-1 to TRBJ2-7; 7 nucleotides agree with TRBD1. For the CDR3, the DNA is TGCGCCAGCAGAGGGACAGAAGATAAGGAGCAGTACTTC. Translated, it gives CASRGTEDKEQYF.